This T cell receptor (beta chain) was observed in a study of T cell responses to AZD1222 COVID-19 vaccine. Study details: Timing groups of about 4 and about 12 weeks for second doses were pooled. General study findings and limits: The repertoires were collected only after the peak T cell response. Donor demographics were predominantly white British with a female majority; clonal diversity may be underestimated.

Clones were read by immunoSEQ multiplex PCR, and TCRdb kept only the in-frame ones, dropping some. The sample has 85,000 to 130,000 clones; around 89% are singletons. Comments on this clone: The antigen remains unidentified.

The CDR3 totals 17 residues. Germline V gene sequence: CDR1 MGHRA, CDR2 YSYEKL. The ends were cut back, 1 base at V and 6 bases at J, with 18 bases in the middle. Sequenced material: peripheral blood, taken on day 0 of AZD1222 vaccination. This chain joins TRBV4-1 and TRBJ2-2; TRBD1 might be the D (6 bases). This receptor was taken from an adult in good health. The CDR3 loop reads CASSQVGAGFMSGELFF. CDR3 bases: TGCGCCAGCAGCCAAGTGGGGGCAGGGTTTATGTCCGGGGAGCTGTTTTTT.